The sequence of this TCR beta chain was determined in a study of OX40 agonist ivuxolimab in advanced cancers. Study-wide context: Partial responses were observed in three patients, of whom one had hepatocellular carcinoma and two had cutaneous melanoma. Study results and caveats: Individuals who were partial responders at 0.1-3.0 mg/kg had clonal expansion that ranked among the lowest. Compared with CD4+, CD8+ T cells on average had more expanded clones.

Some clones are missing from TCRdb's copy, which holds only in-frame ones; the method was immunoSEQ multiplex PCR. Here the sample spans approximately 78,000 clones, around 86% being singletons. Individuals having autoimmune disease history or systemic immunosuppression were not enrolled. As for this clone: Its antigen remains unidentified.

This sample comprised CD4+ or CD8+ T cells sorted from blood, obtained in a trial of the OX40 agonist ivuxolimab. This TCR was recovered from an adult with an advanced solid tumor such as melanoma, head and neck, liver or kidney cancer.

Here the CDR3 DNA reads TGTGCCAGCTCAAATGAGAATACGCAGTATTTT. Protein product: CASSNENTQYF. J is TRBJ2-3 and V is TRBV18; no firm D call. The germline V and J ends were trimmed by 5 bases and 7 bases, with 7 bases remaining between them. CDR1 is KGHSH, CDR2 LQKENI, per germline. The CDR3 has 11 amino acids.